Listed below are T cell receptor beta chains from one sample, sequenced in a study of control samples from healthy donors and cancer patients. Assay used: immunoSEQ multiplex PCR; TCRdb lists only in-frame clones, some missing. The sample has some 160,000 clones, approximately 94% seen once; the top ten hold around 8.5%. Sequenced: blood. The receptors here all came from a woman in her forties in good health. Each CDR3 is given with its conserved first and last residue. D genes are given only for firm matches. Not all rows give a size; the values are once, few, many and, for expanded clones, a class.

clone_size | j_call | v_call | d_call | cdr3_aa | cdr3_nt
. | TRBJ2-5 | TRBV6-5 | . | CASSYGRLQETQYF | TGTGCCAGCAGTTACGGGCGGCTTCAAGAGACCCAGTACTTC
. | TRBJ2-4 | TRBV7-2 | TRBD2 | CASSPLTGRGGNIQYF | TGTGCCAGCAGCCCACTAACCGGGAGGGGTGGAAACATTCAGTACTTC
. | TRBJ1-2 | TRBV12-3/TRBV12-4 | . | CASSFGDYGYTF | TGTGCCAGCAGTTTTGGTGATTATGGCTACACCTTC
. | TRBJ2-5 | TRBV30 | TRBD2 | CAWSVPGGRETQYF | TGTGCCTGGAGTGTACCCGGCGGGAGAGAGACCCAGTACTTC
. | TRBJ2-1 | TRBV4-3 | . | CASSQDLNSLSYNEQFF | TGCGCCAGCAGCCAAGATCTAAACTCGCTCTCCTACAATGAGCAGTTCTTC
. | TRBJ2-2 | TRBV11-3 | TRBD1 | CASRGSQGDTGELFF | TGTGCCAGCAGAGGTAGTCAGGGGGACACCGGGGAGCTGTTTTTT
. | TRBJ1-4 | TRBV27 | TRBD1 | CASSQQTGAGEKLFF | TGTGCCAGCAGCCAACAGACAGGGGCTGGTGAAAAACTGTTTTTT
. | TRBJ2-5 | TRBV7-9 | TRBD2 | CASSQGLAEETQYF | TGTGCCAGCAGCCAGGGACTAGCGGAAGAGACCCAGTACTTC
. | TRBJ2-5 | TRBV6-5 | TRBD2 | CASSYSRGGQETQYF | TGTGCCAGCAGTTACTCACGGGGGGGCCAAGAGACCCAGTACTTC
. | TRBJ2-3 | TRBV9 | . | CASSGGRTSTDTQYF | TGTGCCAGCAGCGGGGGCAGAACTAGCACAGATACGCAGTATTTT
. | TRBJ1-1 | TRBV27 | . | CASMIRGSMTEAFF | TGTGCCAGCATGATCAGGGGAAGTATGACTGAAGCTTTCTTT
. | TRBJ2-4 | TRBV9 | TRBD2 | CASSAAGGRNIQYF | TGTGCCAGCAGCGCAGCGGGGGGGAGAAACATTCAGTACTTC
. | TRBJ2-1 | TRBV9 | . | CASSRGLRDGPYNEQFF | TGTGCCAGCAGTAGGGGCCTCCGGGACGGCCCCTACAATGAGCAGTTCTTC
. | TRBJ2-5 | TRBV5-4 | . | CASSSQIGGQETQYF | TGTGCCAGCAGCTCCCAGATCGGGGGACAAGAGACCCAGTACTTC
. | TRBJ1-1 | TRBV6-1 | . | CASSDVARSVTWNTEAFF | TGTGCCAGCAGTGATGTAGCGAGGTCAGTGACATGGAACACTGAAGCTTTCTTT
. | TRBJ2-7 | TRBV28 | TRBD2 | CASRPPGGRFYEQYF | TGTGCCAGCAGACCCCCCGGCGGGAGGTTTTACGAGCAGTACTTC
. | TRBJ2-2 | TRBV7-2 | . | CASSWSSVSTGELFF | TGTGCCAGCAGCTGGTCTAGTGTCTCCACCGGGGAGCTGTTTTTT
. | TRBJ2-7 | TRBV5-4 | TRBD2 | CASSLRGGRLSYEQYF | TGTGCCAGCAGCTTGAGAGGCGGGAGGTTGTCCTACGAGCAGTACTTC
. | TRBJ2-7 | TRBV6-2/TRBV6-3 | TRBD1 | CASSYGTEPYEQYF | TGTGCCAGCAGTTACGGGACAGAGCCTTACGAGCAGTACTTC
. | TRBJ1-1 | TRBV6-5 | TRBD1 | CASSPQGLTGEAFF | TGTGCCAGCAGCCCACAGGGGTTAACGGGTGAAGCTTTCTTT
. | TRBJ2-7 | TRBV6-5 | . | CASSRGSYEQYF | TGTGCCAGCAGCCGAGGGAGTTACGAGCAGTACTTC
. | TRBJ2-1 | TRBV6-4 | . | CASSDSATDEQFF | TGTGCCAGCAGTGACTCCGCGACCGATGAGCAGTTCTTC
. | TRBJ1-1 | TRBV29-1 | TRBD1 | CSVTVAGGNTEAFF | TGCAGCGTTACCGTCGCAGGGGGGAACACTGAAGCTTTCTTT
. | TRBJ1-5 | TRBV4-3 | . | CASSQDNSQPQHF | TGCGCCAGCAGCCAAGATAATAGCCAGCCCCAGCATTTT
. | TRBJ1-3 | TRBV6-1 | . | CASSEGPASGNTIYF | TGTGCCAGCAGTGAAGGGCCAGCCTCTGGAAACACCATATATTTT
. | TRBJ1-6 | TRBV7-2 | . | CASSLAGAYSPLHF | TGTGCCAGCAGCTTAGCAGGGGCCTATTCACCCCTCCACTTT
. | TRBJ2-5 | TRBV28 | TRBD1 | CASSSSQGRMKTQYF | TGTGCCAGCAGTTCCTCACAGGGGCGGATGAAGACCCAGTACTTC
. | TRBJ1-2 | TRBV15 | . | CATSPSGSGGYTF | TGTGCCACCAGCCCCTCAGGTTCTGGTGGCTACACCTTC
once | TRBJ2-7 | TRBV4-3 | TRBD2 | CASSQPTRSGRDVFF | TGCGCCAGCAGCCAACCTACACGGTCTGGGAGGGACGTTTTCTTC
. | TRBJ1-2 | TRBV7-9 | . | CASSLYDSEGYTF | TGTGCCAGCAGCTTATACGATTCTGAGGGCTACACCTTC
. | TRBJ1-2 | TRBV19 | . | CASSTLKPGHNYGYTF | TGTGCCAGTAGTACTCTCAAACCGGGACACAACTATGGCTACACCTTC
. | TRBJ2-5 | TRBV9 | . | CASSVGLQETQYF | TGTGCCAGCAGCGTAGGCCTGCAAGAGACCCAGTACTTC
. | TRBJ1-5 | TRBV7-2 | . | CASRRQGQTDQPQHF | TGTGCCAGCAGACGACAAGGACAGACTGATCAGCCCCAGCATTTT
few | TRBJ1-1 | TRBV12-3/TRBV12-4 | . | CASSFSEDTEAFF | TGTGCCAGCAGTTTCTCGGAAGACACTGAAGCTTTCTTT
. | TRBJ1-6 | TRBV6-4 | . | CASSEGEVTPLHF | TGTGCCAGCAGTGAAGGGGAAGTGACCCCCCTCCACTTT